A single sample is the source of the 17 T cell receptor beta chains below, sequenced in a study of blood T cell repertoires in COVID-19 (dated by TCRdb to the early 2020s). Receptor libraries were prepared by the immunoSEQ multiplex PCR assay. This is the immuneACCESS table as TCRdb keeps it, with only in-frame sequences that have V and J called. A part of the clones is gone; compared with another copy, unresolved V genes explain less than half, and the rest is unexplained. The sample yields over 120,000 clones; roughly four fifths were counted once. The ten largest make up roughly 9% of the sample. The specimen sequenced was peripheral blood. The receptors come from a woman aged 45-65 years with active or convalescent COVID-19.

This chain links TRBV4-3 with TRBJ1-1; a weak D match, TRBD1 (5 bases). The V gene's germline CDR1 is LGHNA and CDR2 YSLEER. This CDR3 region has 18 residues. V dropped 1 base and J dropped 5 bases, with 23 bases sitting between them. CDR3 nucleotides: TGCGCCAGCAGCCAAGCCTCGCCTGCCGGGACTCGGAGGACTGAAGCTTTCTTT. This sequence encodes CASSQASPAGTRRTEAFF.

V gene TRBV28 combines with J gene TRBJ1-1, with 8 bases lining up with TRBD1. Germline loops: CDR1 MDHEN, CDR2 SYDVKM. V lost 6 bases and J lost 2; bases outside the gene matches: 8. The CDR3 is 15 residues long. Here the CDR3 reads CASRTMDRANTEAFF. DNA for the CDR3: TGTGCCAGCAGGACCATGGACAGGGCTAACACTGAAGCTTTCTTT.

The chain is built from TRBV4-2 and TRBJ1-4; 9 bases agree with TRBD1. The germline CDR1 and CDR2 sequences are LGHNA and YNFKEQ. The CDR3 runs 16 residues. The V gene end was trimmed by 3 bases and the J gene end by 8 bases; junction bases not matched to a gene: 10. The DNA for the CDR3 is TGTGCCAGCAGCCATCCTGGGGGACAGGGTAGCGAAAAACTGTTTTTT. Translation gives CASSHPGGQGSEKLFF.

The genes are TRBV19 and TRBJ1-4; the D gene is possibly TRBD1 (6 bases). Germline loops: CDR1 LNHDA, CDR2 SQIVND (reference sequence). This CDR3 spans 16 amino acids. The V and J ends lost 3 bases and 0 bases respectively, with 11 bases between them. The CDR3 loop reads CASSIEQGSTNEKLFF. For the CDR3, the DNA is TGTGCCAGTAGTATCGAACAGGGATCAACTAATGAAAAACTGTTTTTT.

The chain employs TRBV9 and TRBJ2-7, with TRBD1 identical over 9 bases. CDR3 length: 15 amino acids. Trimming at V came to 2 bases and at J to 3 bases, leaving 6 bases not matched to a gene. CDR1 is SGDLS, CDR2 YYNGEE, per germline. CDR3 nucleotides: TGTGCCAGCAGCGTCCAGTGGGGACAGGGCTACGAGCAGTACTTC. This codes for CASSVQWGQGYEQYF.

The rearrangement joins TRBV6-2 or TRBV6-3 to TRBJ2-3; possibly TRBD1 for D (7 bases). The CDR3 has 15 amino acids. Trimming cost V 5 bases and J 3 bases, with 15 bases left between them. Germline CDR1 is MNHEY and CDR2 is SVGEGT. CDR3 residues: CASSGGTEVTDTQYF. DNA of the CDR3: TGTGCCAGCAGTGGCGGGACAGAGGTAACAGATACGCAGTATTTT.

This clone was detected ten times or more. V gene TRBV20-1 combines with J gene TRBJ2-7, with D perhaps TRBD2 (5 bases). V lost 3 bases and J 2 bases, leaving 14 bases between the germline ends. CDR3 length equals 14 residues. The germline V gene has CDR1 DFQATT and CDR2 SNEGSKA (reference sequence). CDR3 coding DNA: TGCAGTGCTAGTAGCGCAACCGGTGCCTACGAGCAGTACTTC. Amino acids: CSASSATGAYEQYF.

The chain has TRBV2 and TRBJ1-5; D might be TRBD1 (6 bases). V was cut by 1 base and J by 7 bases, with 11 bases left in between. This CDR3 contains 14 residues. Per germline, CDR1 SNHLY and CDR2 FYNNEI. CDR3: CASSEDRAGQPQHF. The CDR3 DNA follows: TGTGCCAGCAGTGAAGACAGGGCTGGGCAGCCCCAGCATTTT.

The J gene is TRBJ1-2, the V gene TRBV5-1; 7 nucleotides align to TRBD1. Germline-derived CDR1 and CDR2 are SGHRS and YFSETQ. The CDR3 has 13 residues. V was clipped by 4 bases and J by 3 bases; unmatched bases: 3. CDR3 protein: CASSPQGDYGYTF. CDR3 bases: TGCGCCAGCAGCCCCCAGGGGGACTATGGCTACACCTTC. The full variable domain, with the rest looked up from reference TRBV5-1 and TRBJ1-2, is KAGVTQTPRYLIKTRGQQVTLSCSPISGHRSVSWYQQTPGQGLQFLFEYFSETQRNKGNFPGRFSGRQFSNSRSEMNVSTLELGDSALYLCASSPQGDYGYTFGSGTRLTVV.

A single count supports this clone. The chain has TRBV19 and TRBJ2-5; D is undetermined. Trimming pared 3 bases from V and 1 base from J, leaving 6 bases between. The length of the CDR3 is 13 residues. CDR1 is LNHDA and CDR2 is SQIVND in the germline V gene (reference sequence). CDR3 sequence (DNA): TGTGCCAGTAGTATTAACATCCAAGAGACCCAGTACTTC. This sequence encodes CASSINIQETQYF.

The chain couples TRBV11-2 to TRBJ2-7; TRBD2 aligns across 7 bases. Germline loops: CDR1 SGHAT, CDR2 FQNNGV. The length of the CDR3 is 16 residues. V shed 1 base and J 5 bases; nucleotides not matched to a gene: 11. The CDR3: CASSLVGEGNVDEQYF. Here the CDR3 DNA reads TGTGCCAGCAGCTTAGTGGGGGAGGGGAATGTAGACGAGCAGTACTTC.

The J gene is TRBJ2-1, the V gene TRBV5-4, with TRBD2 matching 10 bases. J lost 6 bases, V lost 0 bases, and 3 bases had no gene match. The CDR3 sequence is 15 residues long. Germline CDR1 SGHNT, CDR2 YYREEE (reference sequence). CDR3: CASSLVGTSANEQFF. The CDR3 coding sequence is TGTGCCAGCAGCTTGGTAGGGACTAGCGCCAATGAGCAGTTCTTC.

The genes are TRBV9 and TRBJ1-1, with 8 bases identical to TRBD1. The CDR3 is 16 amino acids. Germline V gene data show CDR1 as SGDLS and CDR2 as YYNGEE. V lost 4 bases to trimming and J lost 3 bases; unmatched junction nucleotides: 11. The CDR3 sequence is CASSTSGIRGHTEAFF. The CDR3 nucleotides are TGTGCCAGCAGCACCTCAGGTATCAGGGGGCACACTGAAGCTTTCTTT.

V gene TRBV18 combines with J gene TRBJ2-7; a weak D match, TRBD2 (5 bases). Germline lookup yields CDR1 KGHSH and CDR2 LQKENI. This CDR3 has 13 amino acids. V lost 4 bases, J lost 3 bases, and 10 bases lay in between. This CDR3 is CASSLGDHYEQYF. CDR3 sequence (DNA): TGTGCCAGCTCACTCGGGGATCACTACGAGCAGTACTTC.

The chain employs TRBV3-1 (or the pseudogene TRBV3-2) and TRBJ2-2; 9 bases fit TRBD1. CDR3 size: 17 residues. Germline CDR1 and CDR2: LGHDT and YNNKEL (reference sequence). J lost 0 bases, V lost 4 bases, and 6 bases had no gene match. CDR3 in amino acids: CASSPGTGKANTGELFF. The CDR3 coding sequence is TGTGCCAGCAGCCCCGGGACAGGGAAAGCGAACACCGGGGAGCTGTTTTTT.

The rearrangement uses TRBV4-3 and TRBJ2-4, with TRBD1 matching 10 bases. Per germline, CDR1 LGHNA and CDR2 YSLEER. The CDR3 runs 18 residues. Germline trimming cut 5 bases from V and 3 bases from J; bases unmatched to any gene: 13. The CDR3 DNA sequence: TGCGCCAGCAGCGTTGCCGGGACAGGGGTTATCGGCAAAAACATTCAGTACTTC. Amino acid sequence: CASSVAGTGVIGKNIQYF.

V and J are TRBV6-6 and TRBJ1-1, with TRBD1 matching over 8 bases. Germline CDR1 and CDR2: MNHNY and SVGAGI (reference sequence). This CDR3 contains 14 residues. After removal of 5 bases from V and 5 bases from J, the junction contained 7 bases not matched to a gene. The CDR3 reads CASSLGTGITEAFF. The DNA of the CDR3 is TGTGCCAGCAGTCTTGGGACAGGTATAACTGAAGCTTTCTTT.